Presented here are 10 T cell receptor beta chains from one specimen sequenced in a study of cytomegalovirus exposure and HLA in healthy donors listed by TCRdb under 2017. Receptor amplification or capture employed the immunoSEQ multiplex PCR assay. For the multiplex PCR, a mixture combining 60 forward primers for TCR Vbeta segments and 13 reverse primers for TCR Jbeta segments was used. In TCRdb, the immuneACCESS table is reduced to in-frame sequences with V and J assigned. These tables do not hold every clone; where another copy was compared, an unresolved V gene accounts for under half, and the others remain unexplained. This sample lists approximately 130,000 clones; about 77% were detected once. The ten largest clones add up to around 1.2% of the sample. The sequenced material came from PBMCs. The receptors were sampled from a man aged 50-60 years in good health and CMV-seronegative.

J is TRBJ1-2 and V is TRBV19, with D maybe TRBD1 (5 bases). The CDR3 totals 14 residues. Trimming took off 7 bases at V and 4 bases at J, with 16 bases between the two ends. The germline CDR1 and CDR2 sequences are LNHDA and SQIVND (reference sequence). CDR3 in amino acids: CASNVIGGAYGYTF. CDR3 DNA: TGTGCCAGTAATGTCATCGGGGGTGCCTATGGCTACACCTTC.

V is TRBV19 and J is TRBJ1-5, with 7 bases matching TRBD1. The J segment lost 10 bases and the V segment lost 3 bases, leaving 9 bases of the junction unmatched. The CDR3 covers 14 residues. CDR1 and CDR2 (germline): LNHDA, SQIVND (reference sequence). The chain's CDR3 is CASSIGQGGYPQHF. In nucleotides, the CDR3 is TGTGCCAGTAGTATCGGGCAGGGGGGATATCCCCAGCATTTT.

The J gene is TRBJ1-1, the V gene TRBV28; D call uncertain. Germline V gives CDR1 MDHEN, CDR2 SYDVKM. V lost 5 bases, J lost 0 bases, and 19 bases lay in between. This CDR3 has 17 residues. CDR3 sequence (DNA): TGTGCCAGCAGTCCTGCAGGTCGGGGTGCGGTGAACACTGAAGCTTTCTTT. Amino acid sequence: CASSPAGRGAVNTEAFF. The full variable domain, completed using reference TRBV28 and TRBJ1-1, is DVKVTQSSRYLVKRTGEKVFLECVQDMDHENMFWYRQDPGLGLRLIYFSYDVKMKEKGDIPEGYSVSREKKERFSLILESASTNQTSMYLCASSPAGRGAVNTEAFFGQGTRLTVV.

This clone was observed once. The chain carries TRBV18 and TRBJ1-1, with a possible D match to TRBD1 (5 bases). The CDR3 loop spans 18 amino acids. Germline CDR1 and CDR2: KGHSH and LQKENI. Between the trimmed V and J ends, which lost 0 bases and 1 base, there was a span of 18 bases. CDR3 sequence: CASSPPLTGLSGNTEAFF. Here the CDR3 DNA reads TGTGCCAGCTCACCACCTCTCACAGGTCTGAGTGGGAACACTGAAGCTTTCTTT.

The chain links TRBV28 to TRBJ1-2, with a tentative D call TRBD1 (6 bases). Germline loops: CDR1 MDHEN, CDR2 SYDVKM. The CDR3 is 14 amino acids. V gave up 7 bases and J gave up 2 bases, with 14 bases separating them. The chain's CDR3 is CASIPGGANYGYTF. The CDR3 DNA is TGTGCCAGCATCCCCGGGGGGGCCAACTATGGCTACACCTTC.

This clone was counted many times. The V and J genes are TRBV6-1 and TRBJ2-2, with D possibly being TRBD1 (6 bases). The CDR3 has 16 amino acids. With 2 bases removed from V and 0 bases from J, the gap between germline ends came to 10 bases. Germline V lookup: CDR1 MNHNS, CDR2 SASEGT. The chain's CDR3 is CASSELGTTNTGELFF. The CDR3 DNA reads as TGTGCCAGCAGTGAACTAGGGACAACGAACACCGGGGAGCTGTTTTTT.

This clone was found a few times. The chain joins TRBV2 to TRBJ2-3; D is unresolved. Germline CDR1 reads SNHLY; CDR2 reads FYNNEI. V lost 8 bases and J lost 5, with 8 bases in between. The CDR3 has 11 amino acids. The DNA of the CDR3 is TGTGCCAGCGTCGGAGTAGATACGCAGTATTTT. This gives the protein CASVGVDTQYF.

The chain carries TRBV10-3 and TRBJ2-1, with 9 bases identical to TRBD2. The CDR3 consists of 14 residues. Germline V gene data show CDR1 as ENHRY and CDR2 as SYGVKD. The J segment lost 8 bases and the V segment lost 2 bases, leaving 4 bases of the junction unmatched. The CDR3 sequence: CAISEGSGRYEQFF. CDR3 DNA sequence: TGTGCCATCAGTGAGGGTAGCGGGAGATATGAGCAGTTCTTC.

This clone was detected only once. The chain uses TRBV5-1 and TRBJ1-5; D is perhaps TRBD1 (6 bases). In germline, CDR1 is SGHRS, CDR2 YFSETQ. The V end lost 0 bases, the J end lost 2 bases, and 18 bases lay between the germline ends. The CDR3 covers 18 residues. CDR3 sequence reads: CASSLELVGGRGNQPQHF. The CDR3 region has the DNA TGCGCCAGCAGCTTGGAACTAGTCGGGGGGCGAGGCAATCAGCCCCAGCATTTT.

With regard to this clone: No conserved phenylalanine or tryptophan ends this CDR3, so it is likely a read error. The chain is built from TRBV7-9 and TRBJ2-7; tentative D call: TRBD2 (6 bases). This CDR3 comprises 15 residues. The germline V and J ends were trimmed by 1 base and 6 bases, with 16 bases remaining between them. Germline-derived CDR1 and CDR2 are SEHNR and FQNEAQ (reference sequence). As DNA, the CDR3 is TGTGCCAGCAGCTTAGGCGGGGATGGAAAAGGCGAGCAGTACCTC. It translates to CASSLGGDGKGEQYL.